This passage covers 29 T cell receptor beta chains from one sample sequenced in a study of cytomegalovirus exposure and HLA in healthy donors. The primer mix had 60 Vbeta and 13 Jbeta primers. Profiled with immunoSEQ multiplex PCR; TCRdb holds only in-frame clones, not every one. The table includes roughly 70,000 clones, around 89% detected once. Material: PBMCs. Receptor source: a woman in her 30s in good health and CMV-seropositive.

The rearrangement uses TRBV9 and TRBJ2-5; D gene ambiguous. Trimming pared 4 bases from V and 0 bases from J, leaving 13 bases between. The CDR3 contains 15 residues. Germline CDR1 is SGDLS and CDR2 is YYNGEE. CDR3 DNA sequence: TGTGCCAGCAGCCCGTACCCTACAGACCAAGAGACCCAGTACTTC. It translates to CASSPYPTDQETQYF.

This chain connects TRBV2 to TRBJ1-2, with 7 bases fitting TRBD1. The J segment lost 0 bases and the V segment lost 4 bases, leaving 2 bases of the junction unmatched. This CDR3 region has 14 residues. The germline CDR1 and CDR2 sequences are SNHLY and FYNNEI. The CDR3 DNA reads TGTGCCAGCAGTGGGGACAGATCTAACTATGGCTACACCTTC. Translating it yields CASSGDRSNYGYTF.

As DNA, the CDR3 is TGTGCCAGCAGCTTACGAGGGTCCAATGAGCAGTTCTTC. This encodes CASSLRGSNEQFF. The rearrangement uses TRBV11-3 and TRBJ2-1; the D gene is possibly TRBD2 (5 bases). Trimming pared 2 bases from V and 6 bases from J, leaving 8 bases between. There are 13 residues in the CDR3. Germline V gene lookup returns CDR1 SGHNT and CDR2 YENEEA.

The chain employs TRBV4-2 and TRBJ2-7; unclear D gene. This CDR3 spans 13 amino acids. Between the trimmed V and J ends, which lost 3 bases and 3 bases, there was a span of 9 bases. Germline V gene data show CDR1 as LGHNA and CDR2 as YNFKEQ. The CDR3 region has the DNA TGTGCCAGCAGCCAGGAGTCGGTCTACGAGCAGTACTTC. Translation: CASSQESVYEQYF.

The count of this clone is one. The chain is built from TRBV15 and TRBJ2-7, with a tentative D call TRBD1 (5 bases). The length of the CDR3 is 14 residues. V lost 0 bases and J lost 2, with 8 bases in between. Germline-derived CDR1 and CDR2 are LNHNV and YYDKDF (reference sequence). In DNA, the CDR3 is TGTGCCACCAGCAGAGATGTGGGGCCCTACGAGCAGTACTTC. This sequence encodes CATSRDVGPYEQYF.

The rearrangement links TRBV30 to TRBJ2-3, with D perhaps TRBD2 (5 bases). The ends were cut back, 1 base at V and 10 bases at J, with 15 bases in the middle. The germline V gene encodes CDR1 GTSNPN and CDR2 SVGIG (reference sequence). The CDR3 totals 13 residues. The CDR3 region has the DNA TGTGCCTGGAGTGACGGCGAATCGAGGGCGCAGTATTTT. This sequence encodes CAWSDGESRAQYF.

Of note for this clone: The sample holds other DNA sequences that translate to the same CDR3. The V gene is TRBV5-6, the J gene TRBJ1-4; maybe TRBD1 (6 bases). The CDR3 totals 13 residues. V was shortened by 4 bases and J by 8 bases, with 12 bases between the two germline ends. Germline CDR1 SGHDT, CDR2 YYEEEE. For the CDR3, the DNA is TGTGCCAGCAGCGCCAGGGGTCGGGAAAAACTGTTTTTT. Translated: CASSARGREKLFF.

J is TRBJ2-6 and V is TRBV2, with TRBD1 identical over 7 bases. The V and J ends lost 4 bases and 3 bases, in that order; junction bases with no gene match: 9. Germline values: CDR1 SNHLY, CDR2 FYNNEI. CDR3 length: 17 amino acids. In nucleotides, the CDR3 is TGTGCCAGCAGTGCTAGCTCGACAGGGCTTGGGGCCAACGTCCTGACTTTC. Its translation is CASSASSTGLGANVLTF.

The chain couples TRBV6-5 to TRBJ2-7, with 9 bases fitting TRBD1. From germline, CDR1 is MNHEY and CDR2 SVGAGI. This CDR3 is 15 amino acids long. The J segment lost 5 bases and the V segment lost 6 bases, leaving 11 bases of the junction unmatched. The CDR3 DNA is TGTGCCAGCAGCCGAAGCGGGACAGGGCTCCACGAGCAGTACTTC. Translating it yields CASSRSGTGLHEQYF.

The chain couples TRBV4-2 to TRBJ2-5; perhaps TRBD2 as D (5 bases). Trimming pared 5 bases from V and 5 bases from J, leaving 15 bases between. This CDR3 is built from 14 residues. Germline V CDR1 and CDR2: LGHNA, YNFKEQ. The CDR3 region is CASSGSSRAETQYF. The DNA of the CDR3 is TGTGCCAGCAGCGGCAGCTCGCGGGCGGAGACCCAGTACTTC.

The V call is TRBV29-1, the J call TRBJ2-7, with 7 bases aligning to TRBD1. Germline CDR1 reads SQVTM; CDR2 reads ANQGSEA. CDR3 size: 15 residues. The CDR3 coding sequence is TGCAGTGCTAGGCTACAGGGGCGCCTCCCCTACGAGCAGTACTTC. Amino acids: CSARLQGRLPYEQYF.

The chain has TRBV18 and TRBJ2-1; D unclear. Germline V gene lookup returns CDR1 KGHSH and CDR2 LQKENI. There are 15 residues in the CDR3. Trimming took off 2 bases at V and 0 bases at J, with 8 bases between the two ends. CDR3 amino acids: CASSPIQSSYNEQFF. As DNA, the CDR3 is TGTGCCAGCTCACCAATACAAAGCTCCTACAATGAGCAGTTCTTC.

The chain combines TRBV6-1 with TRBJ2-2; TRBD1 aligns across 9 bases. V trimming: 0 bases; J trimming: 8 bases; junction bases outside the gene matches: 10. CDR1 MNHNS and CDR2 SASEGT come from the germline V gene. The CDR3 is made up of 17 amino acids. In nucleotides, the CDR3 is TGTGCCAGCAGTGAAGCCCTAGGGACAGGGCGGTTAGGGGAGCTGTTTTTT. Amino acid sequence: CASSEALGTGRLGELFF.

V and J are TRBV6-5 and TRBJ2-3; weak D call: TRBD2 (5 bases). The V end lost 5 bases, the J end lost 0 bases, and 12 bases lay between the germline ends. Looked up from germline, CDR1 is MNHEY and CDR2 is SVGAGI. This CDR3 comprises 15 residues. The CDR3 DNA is TGTGCCAGCAGTCGGACTTCTTTTAGCACAGATACGCAGTATTTT. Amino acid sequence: CASSRTSFSTDTQYF.

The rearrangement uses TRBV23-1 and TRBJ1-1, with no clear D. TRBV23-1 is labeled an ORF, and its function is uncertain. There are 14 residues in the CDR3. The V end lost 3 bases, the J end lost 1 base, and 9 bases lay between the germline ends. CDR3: CASSHPSQNTEAFF. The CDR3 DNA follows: TGCGCCAGCAGTCATCCCTCACAGAACACTGAAGCTTTCTTT.

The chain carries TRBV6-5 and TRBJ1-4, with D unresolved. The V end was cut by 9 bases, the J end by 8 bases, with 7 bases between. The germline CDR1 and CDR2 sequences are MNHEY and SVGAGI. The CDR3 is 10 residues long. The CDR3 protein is CARPSEKLFF. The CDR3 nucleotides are TGTGCCAGGCCAAGCGAAAAACTGTTTTTT.

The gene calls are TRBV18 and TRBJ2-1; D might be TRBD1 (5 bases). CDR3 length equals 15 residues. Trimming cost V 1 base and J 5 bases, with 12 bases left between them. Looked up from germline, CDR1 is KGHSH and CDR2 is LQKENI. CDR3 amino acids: CASSPLGRADNEQFF. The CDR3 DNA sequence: TGTGCCAGCTCACCACTGGGCAGGGCTGACAATGAGCAGTTCTTC.

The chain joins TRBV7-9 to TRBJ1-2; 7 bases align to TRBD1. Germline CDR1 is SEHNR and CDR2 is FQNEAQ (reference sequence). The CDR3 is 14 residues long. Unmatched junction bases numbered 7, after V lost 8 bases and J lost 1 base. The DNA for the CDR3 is TGTGCCAGCTCCCGACAGGGTGGTAACTATGGCTACACCTTC. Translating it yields CASSRQGGNYGYTF.

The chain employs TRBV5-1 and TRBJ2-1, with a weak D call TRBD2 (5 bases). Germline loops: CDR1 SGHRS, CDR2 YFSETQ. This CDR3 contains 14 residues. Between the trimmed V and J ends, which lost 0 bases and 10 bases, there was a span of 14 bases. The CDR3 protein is CASSLASGATEQFF. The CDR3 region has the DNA TGCGCCAGCAGCTTGGCCAGCGGAGCTACCGAGCAGTTCTTC.

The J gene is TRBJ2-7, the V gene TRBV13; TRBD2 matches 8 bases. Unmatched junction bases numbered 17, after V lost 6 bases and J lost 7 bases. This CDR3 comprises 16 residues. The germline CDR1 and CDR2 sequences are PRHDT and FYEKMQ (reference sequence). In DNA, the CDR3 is TGTGCCAGCAGTCCGGGAAGGGCGGGAGGTCCCCTAGAGCAGTACTTC. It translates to CASSPGRAGGPLEQYF.

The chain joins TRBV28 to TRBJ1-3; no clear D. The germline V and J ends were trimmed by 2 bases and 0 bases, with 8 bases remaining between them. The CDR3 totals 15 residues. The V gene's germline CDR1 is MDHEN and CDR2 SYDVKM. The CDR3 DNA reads TGTGCCAGCAGTTTAGTTCCAGTCTCTGGAAACACCATATATTTT. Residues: CASSLVPVSGNTIYF.

Here the CDR3 reads CASSLARSGGTISYEQYF. As DNA, the CDR3 is TGTGCCAGCAGCTTAGCGCGTAGCGGGGGTACTATCTCCTACGAGCAGTACTTC. The genes are TRBV7-8 and TRBJ2-7; 9 nucleotides match TRBD2. V shed 0 bases, J shed 0 bases, and the junction held 9 bases outside the gene matches. The CDR3 sequence is 18 residues long. The germline CDR1 and CDR2 sequences are SGHVS and FQNEAQ.

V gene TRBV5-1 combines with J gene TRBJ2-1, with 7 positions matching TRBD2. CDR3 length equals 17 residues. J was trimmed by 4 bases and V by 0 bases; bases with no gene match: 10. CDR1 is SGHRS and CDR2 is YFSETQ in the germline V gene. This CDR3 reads CASSLDHGASGYNEQFF. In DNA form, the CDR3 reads TGCGCCAGCAGCTTGGACCACGGGGCTAGCGGATACAATGAGCAGTTCTTC. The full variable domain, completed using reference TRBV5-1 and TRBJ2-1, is KAGVTQTPRYLIKTRGQQVTLSCSPISGHRSVSWYQQTPGQGLQFLFEYFSETQRNKGNFPGRFSGRQFSNSRSEMNVSTLELGDSALYLCASSLDHGASGYNEQFFGPGTRLTVL.

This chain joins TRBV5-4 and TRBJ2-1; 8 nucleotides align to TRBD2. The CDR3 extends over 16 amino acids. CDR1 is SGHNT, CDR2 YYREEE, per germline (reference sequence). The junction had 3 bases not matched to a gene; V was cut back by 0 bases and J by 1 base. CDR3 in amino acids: CASSLEAGVSYNEQFF. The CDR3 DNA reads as TGTGCCAGCAGCTTGGAAGCGGGAGTGTCCTACAATGAGCAGTTCTTC.

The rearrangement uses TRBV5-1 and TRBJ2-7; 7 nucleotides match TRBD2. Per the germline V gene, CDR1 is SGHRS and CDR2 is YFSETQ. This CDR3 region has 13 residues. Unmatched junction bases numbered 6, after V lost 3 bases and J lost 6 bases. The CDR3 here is CASSWAGEGEQYF. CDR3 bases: TGCGCCAGCAGCTGGGCGGGAGAGGGCGAGCAGTACTTC. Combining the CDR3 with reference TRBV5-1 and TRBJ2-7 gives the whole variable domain KAGVTQTPRYLIKTRGQQVTLSCSPISGHRSVSWYQQTPGQGLQFLFEYFSETQRNKGNFPGRFSGRQFSNSRSEMNVSTLELGDSALYLCASSWAGEGEQYFGPGTRLTVT.

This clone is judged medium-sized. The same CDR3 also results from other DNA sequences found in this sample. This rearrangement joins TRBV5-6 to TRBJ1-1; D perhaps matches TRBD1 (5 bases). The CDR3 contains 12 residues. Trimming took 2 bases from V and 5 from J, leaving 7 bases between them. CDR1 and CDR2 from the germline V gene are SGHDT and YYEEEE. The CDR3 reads CASSLRGTEAFF. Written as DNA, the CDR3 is TGTGCCAGCAGCTTAAGGGGAACTGAAGCTTTCTTT.

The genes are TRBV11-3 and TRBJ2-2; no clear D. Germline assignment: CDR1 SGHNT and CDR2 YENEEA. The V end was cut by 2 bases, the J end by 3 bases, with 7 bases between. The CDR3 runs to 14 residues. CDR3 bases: TGTGCCAGCAGCTTAACCAGATACACCGGGGAGCTGTTTTTT. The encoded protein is CASSLTRYTGELFF.

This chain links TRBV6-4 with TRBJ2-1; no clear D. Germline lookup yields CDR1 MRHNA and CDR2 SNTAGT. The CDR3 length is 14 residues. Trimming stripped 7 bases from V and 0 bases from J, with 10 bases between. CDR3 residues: CASITEISYNEQFF. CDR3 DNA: TGTGCCAGCATTACGGAGATCTCCTACAATGAGCAGTTCTTC.

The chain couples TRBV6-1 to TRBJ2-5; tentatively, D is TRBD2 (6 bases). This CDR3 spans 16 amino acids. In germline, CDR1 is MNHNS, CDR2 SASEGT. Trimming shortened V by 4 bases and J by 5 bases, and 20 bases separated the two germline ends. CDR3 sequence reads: CASSVGSPGARETQYF. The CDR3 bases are TGTGCCAGCAGTGTGGGATCTCCGGGAGCTCGGGAGACCCAGTACTTC.